This T cell receptor beta chain is from a study of T-cell reconstitution after alpha-beta-depleted transplantation in children. Study-wide results and limits: Where alpha-beta T cells came from about two months after transplant was reportedly several hundred expanded graft clones.

This clonotype was picked up a small number of times. The antigen is not known. J was trimmed by 8 bases and V by 2 bases; bases with no gene match: 8. This CDR3 region has 17 residues. Germline V gives CDR1 MGHRA, CDR2 YSYEKL. This sample's TCRbeta library carried unique molecular identifier barcodes. TCRdb reprocessed the PCR reads with MiXCR, giving one entry per CDR3 protein. The sample has about 490,000 distinct CDR3 sequences, over 9.5% seen once. This rearrangement joins TRBV4-1 to TRBJ2-1; the match to TRBD2 covers 14 bases. This material consisted of PBMCs, taken before TCRalphabeta/CD19-depleted stem cell transplant. This TCR was recovered from a child aged 2-15 years with inherited bone marrow failure, due to receive a stem cell transplant. Here the CDR3 reads CASSQRLAGGSVYEQFF. The CDR3 coding sequence is TGCGCCAGCAGCCAACGACTAGCGGGAGGGTCTGTGTATGAGCAGTTCTTC.